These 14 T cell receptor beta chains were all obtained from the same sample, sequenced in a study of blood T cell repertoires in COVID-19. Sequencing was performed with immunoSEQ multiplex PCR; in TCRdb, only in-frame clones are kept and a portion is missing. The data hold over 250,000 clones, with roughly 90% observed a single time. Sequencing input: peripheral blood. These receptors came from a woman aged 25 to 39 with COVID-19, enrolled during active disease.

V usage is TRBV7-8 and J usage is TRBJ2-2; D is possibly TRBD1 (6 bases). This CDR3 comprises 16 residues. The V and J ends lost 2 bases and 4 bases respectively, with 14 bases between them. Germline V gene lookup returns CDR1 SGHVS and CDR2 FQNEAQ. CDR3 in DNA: TGTGCCAGCAGCTTATTTGGGGGCGCAATCACCGGGGAGCTGTTTTTT. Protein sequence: CASSLFGGAITGELFF.

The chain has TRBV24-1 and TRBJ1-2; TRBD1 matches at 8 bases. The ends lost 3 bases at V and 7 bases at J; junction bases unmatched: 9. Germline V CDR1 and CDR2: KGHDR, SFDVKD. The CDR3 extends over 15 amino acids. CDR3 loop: CATSDTLQGAGGYTF. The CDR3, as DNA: TGTGCCACCAGTGATACTCTTCAGGGGGCTGGTGGCTACACCTTC.

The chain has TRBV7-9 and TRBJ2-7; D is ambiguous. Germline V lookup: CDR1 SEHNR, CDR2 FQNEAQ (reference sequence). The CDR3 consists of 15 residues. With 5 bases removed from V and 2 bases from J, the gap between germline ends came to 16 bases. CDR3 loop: CASSPPAASAYEQYF. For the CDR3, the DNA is TGTGCCAGCAGCCCCCCGGCGGCCAGCGCCTACGAGCAGTACTTC.

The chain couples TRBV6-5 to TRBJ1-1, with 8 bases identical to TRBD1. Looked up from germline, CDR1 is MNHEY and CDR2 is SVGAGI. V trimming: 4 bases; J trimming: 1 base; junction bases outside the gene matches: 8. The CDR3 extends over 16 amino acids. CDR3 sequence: CASSFDRGVTNTEAFF. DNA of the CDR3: TGTGCCAGCAGTTTTGACAGGGGAGTTACGAACACTGAAGCTTTCTTT.

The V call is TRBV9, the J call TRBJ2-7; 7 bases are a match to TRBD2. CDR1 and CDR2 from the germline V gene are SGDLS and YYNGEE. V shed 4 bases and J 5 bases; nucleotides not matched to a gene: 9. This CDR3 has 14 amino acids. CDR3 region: CASSRTRVGNEQYF. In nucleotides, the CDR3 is TGTGCCAGCAGCCGGACTAGGGTCGGGAACGAGCAGTACTTC.

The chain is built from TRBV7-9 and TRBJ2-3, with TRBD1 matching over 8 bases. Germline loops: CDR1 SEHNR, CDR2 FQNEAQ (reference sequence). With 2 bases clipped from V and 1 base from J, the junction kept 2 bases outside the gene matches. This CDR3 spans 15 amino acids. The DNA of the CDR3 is TGTGCCAGCAGCTTACCGGGACAGGGCACAGATACGCAGTATTTT. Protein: CASSLPGQGTDTQYF.

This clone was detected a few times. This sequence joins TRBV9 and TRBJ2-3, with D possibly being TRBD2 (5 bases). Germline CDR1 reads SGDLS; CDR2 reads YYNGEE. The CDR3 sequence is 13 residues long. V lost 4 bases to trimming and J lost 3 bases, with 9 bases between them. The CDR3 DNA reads TGTGCCAGCAGCTTGAGGGTTACAGATACGCAGTATTTT. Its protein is CASSLRVTDTQYF. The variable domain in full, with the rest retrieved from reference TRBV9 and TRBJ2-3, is DSGVTQTPKHLITATGQRVTLRCSPRSGDLSVYWYQQSLDQGLQFLIQYYNGEERAKGNILERFSAQQFPDLHSELNLSSLELGDSALYFCASSLRVTDTQYFGPGTRLTVL.

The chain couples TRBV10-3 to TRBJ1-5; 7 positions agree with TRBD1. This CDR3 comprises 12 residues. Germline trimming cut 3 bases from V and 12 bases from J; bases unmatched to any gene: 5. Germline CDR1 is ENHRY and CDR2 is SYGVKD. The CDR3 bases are TGTGCCATCAGTGATGGGACAGTGCACCAGCATTTT. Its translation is CAISDGTVHQHF.

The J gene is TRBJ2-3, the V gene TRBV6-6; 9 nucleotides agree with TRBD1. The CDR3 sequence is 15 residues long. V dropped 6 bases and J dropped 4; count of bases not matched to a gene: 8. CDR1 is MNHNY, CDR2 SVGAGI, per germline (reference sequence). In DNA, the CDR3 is TGTGCCAGCAGCCCGGGACAGGGTAGGGCAGATACGCAGTATTTT. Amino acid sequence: CASSPGQGRADTQYF.

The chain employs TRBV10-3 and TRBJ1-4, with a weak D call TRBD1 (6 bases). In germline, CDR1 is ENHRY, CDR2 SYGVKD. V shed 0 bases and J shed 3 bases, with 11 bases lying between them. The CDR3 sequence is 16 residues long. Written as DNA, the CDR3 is TGTGCCATCAGTGAGTCGTTAGGACAGTCTAATGAAAAACTGTTTTTT. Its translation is CAISESLGQSNEKLFF.

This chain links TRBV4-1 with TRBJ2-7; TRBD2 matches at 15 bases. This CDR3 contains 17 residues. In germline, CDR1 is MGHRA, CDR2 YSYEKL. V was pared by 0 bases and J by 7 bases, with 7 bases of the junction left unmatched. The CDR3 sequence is CASSQEMGLAGGYEQYF. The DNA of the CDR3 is TGCGCCAGCAGCCAAGAGATGGGACTAGCGGGAGGATATGAGCAGTACTTC.

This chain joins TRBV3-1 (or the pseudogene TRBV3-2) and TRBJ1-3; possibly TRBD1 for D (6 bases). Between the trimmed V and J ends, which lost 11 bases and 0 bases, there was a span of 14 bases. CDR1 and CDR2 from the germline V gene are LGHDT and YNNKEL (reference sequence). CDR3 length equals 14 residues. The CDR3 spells CACAGELSGNTIYF. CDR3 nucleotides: TGTGCCTGCGCAGGGGAACTCTCTGGAAACACCATATATTTT.

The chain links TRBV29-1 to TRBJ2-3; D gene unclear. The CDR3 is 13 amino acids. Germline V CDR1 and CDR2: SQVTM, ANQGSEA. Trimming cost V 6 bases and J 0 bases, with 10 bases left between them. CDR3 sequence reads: CSVPQISTDTQYF. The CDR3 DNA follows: TGCAGCGTGCCACAGATTAGCACAGATACGCAGTATTTT.

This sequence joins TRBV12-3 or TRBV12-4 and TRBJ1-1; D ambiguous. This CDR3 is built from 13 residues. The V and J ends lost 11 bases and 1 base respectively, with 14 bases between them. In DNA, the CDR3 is TGTGCCTGCGGGCAGATCAGGAACACTGAAGCTTTCTTT. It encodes CACGQIRNTEAFF.